What follows are 11 T cell receptor beta chains derived from one specimen sequenced in a study of blood T cell repertoires in COVID-19. Generated by immunoSEQ multiplex PCR, the TCRdb table keeps only in-frame clones and is missing some. This table holds 200,000 or so clones, around nine tenths found once. The sequenced material came from peripheral blood. Every receptor here comes from a man aged 50 or older with COVID-19, enrolled during active disease.

The chain recombines TRBV12-3 or TRBV12-4 with TRBJ2-3; 7 nucleotides match TRBD1. With 9 bases clipped from V and 11 bases from J, the junction kept 5 bases outside the gene matches. The CDR3 runs to 10 residues. The chain's CDR3 is CASRGHRQYF. CDR3 coding DNA: TGTGCCAGTAGGGGGCACCGGCAGTATTTT.

This clone was picked up a small number of times. The chain is built from TRBV5-1 and TRBJ1-1; 8 bases are shared with TRBD1. Germline V lookup: CDR1 SGHRS, CDR2 YFSETQ. The CDR3 is made up of 16 amino acids. The junction had 13 bases not matched to a gene; V was cut back by 5 bases and J by 4 bases. CDR3 protein: CASRDPPDRGLTEAFF. The CDR3, as DNA: TGCGCCAGCAGGGACCCGCCCGACAGGGGCCTCACTGAAGCTTTCTTT.

J is TRBJ2-5 and V is TRBV5-1; the match to TRBD2 covers 8 bases. CDR1 is SGHRS, CDR2 YFSETQ, per germline. The CDR3 contains 14 residues. J was trimmed by 5 bases and V by 0 bases; bases with no gene match: 3. The CDR3 bases are TGCGCCAGCAGCTTGGCCGAGCGGGGGGAGACCCAGTACTTC. It translates to CASSLAERGETQYF.

V gene TRBV28 combines with J gene TRBJ2-7; TRBD1 matches 10 bases. The CDR3 is made up of 15 amino acids. Losses at the gene ends were 3 bases for V and 5 bases for J; bases not matched to a gene: 7. Germline assignment: CDR1 MDHEN and CDR2 SYDVKM. This CDR3 is CASSFWRQGAHEQYF. The CDR3 coding sequence is TGTGCCAGCAGTTTCTGGCGACAGGGGGCTCACGAGCAGTACTTC.

The V gene is TRBV12-3 or TRBV12-4, the J gene TRBJ2-1; a weak D match, TRBD1 (6 bases). CDR3 length: 13 amino acids. Trimming took 6 bases from V and 6 from J, leaving 12 bases between them. In DNA form, the CDR3 reads TGTGCCAGCAGCCTGACAGGCGCCAATGAGCAGTTCTTC. Residues: CASSLTGANEQFF.

This clone was picked up one time. V and J are TRBV10-1 and TRBJ1-3; 10 bases are a match to TRBD1. The CDR3 runs to 13 residues. Germline V gives CDR1 WNHNN, CDR2 SYGVQD (reference sequence). With 6 bases clipped from V and 8 bases from J, the junction kept 4 bases outside the gene matches. In DNA, the CDR3 is TGCGCCAGCAGGGACAGGGGGAGATACACCATATATTTT. Its translation: CASRDRGRYTIYF.

The V and J genes are TRBV5-1 and TRBJ2-3; 15 bases agree with TRBD2. J gave up 5 bases and V 0 bases, and 13 bases lay outside the gene matches. The CDR3 is 20 amino acids. CDR1 is SGHRS and CDR2 is YFSETQ in the germline V gene. The DNA of the CDR3 is TGCGCCAGCAGCTTGGGCGCCGGGACTAGCGGGGGGCGACGTAAAGATACGCAGTATTTT. This gives the protein CASSLGAGTSGGRRKDTQYF.

The genes are TRBV7-2 and TRBJ2-7; perhaps TRBD2 as D (5 bases). Germline CDR1 reads SGHTA; CDR2 reads FQGNSA. V was shortened by 3 bases and J by 6 bases, with 15 bases between the two germline ends. This CDR3 contains 14 residues. The CDR3 here is CASSFGGSDFEQYF. The CDR3 nucleotides are TGTGCCAGCAGCTTCGGTGGGAGTGACTTCGAGCAGTACTTC.

This clone was counted once. The CDR3: CASSRILDGSSGNTIYF. DNA of the CDR3: TGCGCCAGCAGCCGGATCTTAGACGGGAGCTCTGGAAACACCATATATTTT. The rearrangement joins TRBV4-1 to TRBJ1-3; D uncertain. Trimming stripped 4 bases from V and 0 bases from J, with 16 bases between. The CDR3 contains 17 residues. CDR1 is MGHRA, CDR2 YSYEKL, per germline.

The CDR3 loop reads CASSYPREGIGEQYF. The CDR3 DNA reads as TGCGCCAGCAGCTATCCCCGGGAGGGCATTGGCGAGCAGTACTTC. The J gene is TRBJ2-7, the V gene TRBV5-1; 8 bases are a match to TRBD2. Germline V lookup: CDR1 SGHRS, CDR2 YFSETQ. Trimming took 3 bases from V and 6 from J; bases not matched to a gene: 11. The length of the CDR3 is 15 residues.

The genes are TRBV18 and TRBJ1-5; weak D call: TRBD1 (5 bases). This CDR3 is 16 amino acids long. V lost 3 bases and J lost 5, with 17 bases in between. Germline V gene data show CDR1 as KGHSH and CDR2 as LQKENI. CDR3 DNA: TGTGCCAGCTCACCCCTCGGCAGGGAAAGCTATCAGCCCCAGCATTTT. It is translated as CASSPLGRESYQPQHF.